Below, one TCR beta chain is given with its context. Its cognate antigen is unknown. The data were obtained in a study of immune evolution from preneoplasia to lung adenocarcinoma. Study-level findings and limits: Normal lung had highest clonality; later lesions appeared denser, more diverse.

Germline V lookup: CDR1 SGHNT, CDR2 YYREEE (reference sequence). V lost 5 bases to trimming and J lost 1 base; unmatched junction nucleotides: 5. This CDR3 spans 17 amino acids. This table comes from immunoSEQ multiplex PCR, and its TCRdb copy is limited to in-frame clones, with some not included. In the table there are about 27,000 clones, just under 75% of which are singletons. The sample taken for sequencing was FFPE invasive lung adenocarcinoma tissue. The chain has TRBV5-4 and TRBJ2-6, with TRBD1 matching 11 bases. The sequence was obtained from a person between 60 and 69 years old with invasive lung adenocarcinoma. Some clones in this sample may be carry-over from other donors' samples. The chain's CDR3 is CASRPGQGVSGANVLTF. The CDR3 bases are TGTGCCAGCAGACCGGGACAGGGGGTATCTGGGGCCAACGTCCTGACTTTC.